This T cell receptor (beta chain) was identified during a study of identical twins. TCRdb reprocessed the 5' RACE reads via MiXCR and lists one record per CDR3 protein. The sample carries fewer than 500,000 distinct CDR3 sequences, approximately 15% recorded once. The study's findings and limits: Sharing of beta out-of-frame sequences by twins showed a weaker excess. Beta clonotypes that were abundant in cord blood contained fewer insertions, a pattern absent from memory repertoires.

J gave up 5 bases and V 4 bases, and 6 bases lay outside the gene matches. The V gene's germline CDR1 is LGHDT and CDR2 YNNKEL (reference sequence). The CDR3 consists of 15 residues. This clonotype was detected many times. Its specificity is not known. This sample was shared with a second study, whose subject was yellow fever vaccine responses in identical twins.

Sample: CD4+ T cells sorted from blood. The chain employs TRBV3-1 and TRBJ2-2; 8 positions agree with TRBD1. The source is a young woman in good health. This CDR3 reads CASSPGQGRTGELFF. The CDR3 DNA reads TGTGCCAGCAGCCCAGGACAGGGTCGGACCGGGGAGCTGTTTTTT.